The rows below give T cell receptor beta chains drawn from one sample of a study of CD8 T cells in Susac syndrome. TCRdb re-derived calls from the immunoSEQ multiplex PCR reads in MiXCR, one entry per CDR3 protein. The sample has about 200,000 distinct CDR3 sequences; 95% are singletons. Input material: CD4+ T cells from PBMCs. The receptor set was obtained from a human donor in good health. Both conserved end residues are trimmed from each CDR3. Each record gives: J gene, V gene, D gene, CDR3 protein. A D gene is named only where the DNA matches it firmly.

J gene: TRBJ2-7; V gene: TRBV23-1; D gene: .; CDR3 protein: ASSRNPGPPPGNEQY
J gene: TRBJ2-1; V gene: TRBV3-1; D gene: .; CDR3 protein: ASSQDSDEQF
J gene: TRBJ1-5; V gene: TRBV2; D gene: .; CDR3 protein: ASSERSGYNQPQH
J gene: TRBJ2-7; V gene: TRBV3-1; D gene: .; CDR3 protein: ASSHDSYEQY
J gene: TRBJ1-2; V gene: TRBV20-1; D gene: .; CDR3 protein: SATLGADYGYT
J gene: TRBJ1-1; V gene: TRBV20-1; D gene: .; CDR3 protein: SARVSAWNTEAF
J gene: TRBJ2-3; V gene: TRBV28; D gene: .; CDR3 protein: ASSLKGATDTQY
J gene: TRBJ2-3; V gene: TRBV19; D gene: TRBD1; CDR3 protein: ASSHPSRGQTGLQY
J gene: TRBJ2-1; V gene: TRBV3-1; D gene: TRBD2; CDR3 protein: ASSQSSSGELQF
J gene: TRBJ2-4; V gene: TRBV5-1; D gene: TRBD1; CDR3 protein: ASSSGQGAKNIQY
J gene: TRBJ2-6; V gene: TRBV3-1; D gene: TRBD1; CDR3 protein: ASRQGASGANVLT
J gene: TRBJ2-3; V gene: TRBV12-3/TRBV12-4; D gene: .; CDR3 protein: ASSPSFYDTQY
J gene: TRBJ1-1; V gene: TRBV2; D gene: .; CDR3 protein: ASSGGGTVNTEAF
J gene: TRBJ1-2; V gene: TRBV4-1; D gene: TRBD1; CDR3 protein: ASSHGQGSGAYGYT
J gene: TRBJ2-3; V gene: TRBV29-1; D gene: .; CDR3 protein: SVEGGSTDTQY
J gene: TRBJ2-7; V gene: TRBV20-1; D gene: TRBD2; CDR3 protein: SAESGGAYEQY
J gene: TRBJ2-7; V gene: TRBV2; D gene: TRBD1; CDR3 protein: ASSRDRQYEQY
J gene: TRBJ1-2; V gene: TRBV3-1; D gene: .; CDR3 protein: ASSQGNSANYGYT
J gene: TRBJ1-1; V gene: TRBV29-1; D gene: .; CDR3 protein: SVEDSGDTEAF
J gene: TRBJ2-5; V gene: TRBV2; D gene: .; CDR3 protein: ASSRRSGETQY
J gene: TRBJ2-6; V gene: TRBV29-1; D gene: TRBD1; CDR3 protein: SVERTGASGANVLT
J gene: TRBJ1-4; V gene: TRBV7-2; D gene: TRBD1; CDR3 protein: ASSLVGTGPEKLF
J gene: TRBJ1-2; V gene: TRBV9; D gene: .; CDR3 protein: ASSAQQGYGYT
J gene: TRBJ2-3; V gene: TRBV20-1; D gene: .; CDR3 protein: SARDRQRTDTQY
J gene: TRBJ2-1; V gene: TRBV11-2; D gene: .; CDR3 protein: ASSLGQGQVSF